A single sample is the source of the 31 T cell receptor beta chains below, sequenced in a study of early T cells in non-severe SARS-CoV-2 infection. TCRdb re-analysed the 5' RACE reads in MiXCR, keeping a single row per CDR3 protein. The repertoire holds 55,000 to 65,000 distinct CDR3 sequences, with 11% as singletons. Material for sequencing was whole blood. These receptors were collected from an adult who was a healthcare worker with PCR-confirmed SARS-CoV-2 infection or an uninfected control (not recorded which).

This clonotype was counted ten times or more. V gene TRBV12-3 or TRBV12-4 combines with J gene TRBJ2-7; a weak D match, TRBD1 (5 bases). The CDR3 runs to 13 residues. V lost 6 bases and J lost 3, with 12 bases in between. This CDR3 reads CASRAGGHYEQYF. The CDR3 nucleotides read TGTGCCAGCAGGGCCGGCGGACACTACGAGCAGTACTTC.

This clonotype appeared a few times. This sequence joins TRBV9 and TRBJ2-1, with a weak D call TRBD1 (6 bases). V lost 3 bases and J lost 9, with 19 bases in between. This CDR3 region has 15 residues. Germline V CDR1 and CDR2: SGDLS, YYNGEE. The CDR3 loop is CASSAAPTGDAEQFF. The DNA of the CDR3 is TGTGCCAGCAGCGCAGCTCCGACAGGTGATGCTGAGCAGTTCTTC.

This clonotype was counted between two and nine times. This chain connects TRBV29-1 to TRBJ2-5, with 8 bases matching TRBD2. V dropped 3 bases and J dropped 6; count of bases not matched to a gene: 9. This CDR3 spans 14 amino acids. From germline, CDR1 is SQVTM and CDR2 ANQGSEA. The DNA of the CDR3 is TGCAGCGTTGACCAACTAGCGGACTATCAGACCCAGTACTTC. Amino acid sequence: CSVDQLADYQTQYF.

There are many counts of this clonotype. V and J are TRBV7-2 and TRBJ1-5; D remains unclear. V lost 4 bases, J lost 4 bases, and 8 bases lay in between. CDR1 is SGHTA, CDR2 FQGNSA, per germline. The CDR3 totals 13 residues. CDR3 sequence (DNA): TGTGCCAGCAGCTCTCGTCAGAATCAGCCCCAGCATTTT. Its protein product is CASSSRQNQPQHF.

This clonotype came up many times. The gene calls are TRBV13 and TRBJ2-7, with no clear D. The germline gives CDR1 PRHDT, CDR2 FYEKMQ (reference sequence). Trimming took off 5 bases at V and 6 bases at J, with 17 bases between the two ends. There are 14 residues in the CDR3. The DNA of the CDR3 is TGTGCCAGCAGCCCTAGGCCGGTGCGCGCCGAGCAGTACTTC. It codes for CASSPRPVRAEQYF.

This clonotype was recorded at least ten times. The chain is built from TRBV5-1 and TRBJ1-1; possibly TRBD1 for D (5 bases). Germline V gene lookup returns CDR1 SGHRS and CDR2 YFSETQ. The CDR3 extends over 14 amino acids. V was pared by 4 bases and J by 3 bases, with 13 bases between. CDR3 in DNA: TGCGCCAGCAGCCCAAGCGGGGGGGACACTGAAGCTTTCTTT. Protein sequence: CASSPSGGDTEAFF.

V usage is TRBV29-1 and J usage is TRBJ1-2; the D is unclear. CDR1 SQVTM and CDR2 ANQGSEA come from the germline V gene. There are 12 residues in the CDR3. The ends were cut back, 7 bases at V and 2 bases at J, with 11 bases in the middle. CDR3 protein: CSAEEGNYGYTF. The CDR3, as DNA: TGCAGCGCGGAGGAGGGAAACTATGGCTACACCTTC.

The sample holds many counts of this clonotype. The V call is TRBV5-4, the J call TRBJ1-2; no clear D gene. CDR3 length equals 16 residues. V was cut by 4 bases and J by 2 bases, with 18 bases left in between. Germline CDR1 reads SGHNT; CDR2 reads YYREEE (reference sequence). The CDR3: CASSLMASDKNYGYTF. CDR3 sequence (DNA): TGTGCCAGCAGCCTTATGGCCTCCGACAAGAACTATGGCTACACCTTC.

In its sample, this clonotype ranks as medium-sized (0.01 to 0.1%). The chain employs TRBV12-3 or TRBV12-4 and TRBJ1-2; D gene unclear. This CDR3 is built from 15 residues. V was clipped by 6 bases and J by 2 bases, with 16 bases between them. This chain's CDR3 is CASRQTGISNYGYTF. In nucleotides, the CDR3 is TGTGCCAGCAGACAGACGGGAATTAGCAACTATGGCTACACCTTC.

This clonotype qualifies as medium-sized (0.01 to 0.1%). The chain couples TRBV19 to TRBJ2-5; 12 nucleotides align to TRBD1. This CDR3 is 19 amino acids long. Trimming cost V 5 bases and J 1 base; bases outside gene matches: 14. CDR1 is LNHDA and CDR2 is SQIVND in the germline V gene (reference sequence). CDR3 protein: CASSGPGQGAVEFQETQYF. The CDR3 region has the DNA TGTGCCAGTAGTGGACCGGGACAGGGGGCCGTGGAGTTCCAAGAGACCCAGTACTTC.

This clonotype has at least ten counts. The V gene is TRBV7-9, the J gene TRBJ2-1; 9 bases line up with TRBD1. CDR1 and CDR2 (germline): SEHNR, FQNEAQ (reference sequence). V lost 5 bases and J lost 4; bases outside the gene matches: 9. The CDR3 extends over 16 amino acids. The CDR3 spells CASSGNGQGRYNEQFF. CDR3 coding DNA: TGTGCCAGCAGCGGAAACGGACAGGGGAGGTACAATGAGCAGTTCTTC.

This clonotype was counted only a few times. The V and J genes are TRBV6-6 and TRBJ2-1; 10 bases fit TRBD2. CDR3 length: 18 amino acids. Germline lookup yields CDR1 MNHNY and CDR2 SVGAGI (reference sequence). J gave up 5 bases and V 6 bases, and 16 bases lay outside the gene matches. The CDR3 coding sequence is TGTGCCAGCAGCCTTTTAACTAGCGGGACAAAATCCGACAATGAGCAGTTCTTC. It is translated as CASSLLTSGTKSDNEQFF.

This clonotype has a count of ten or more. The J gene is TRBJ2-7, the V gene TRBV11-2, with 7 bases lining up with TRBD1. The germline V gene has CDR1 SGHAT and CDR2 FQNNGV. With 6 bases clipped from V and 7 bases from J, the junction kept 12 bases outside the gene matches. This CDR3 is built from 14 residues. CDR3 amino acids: CASSHRGVGGEQYF. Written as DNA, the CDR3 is TGTGCCAGCAGTCACAGGGGAGTGGGTGGAGAGCAGTACTTC.

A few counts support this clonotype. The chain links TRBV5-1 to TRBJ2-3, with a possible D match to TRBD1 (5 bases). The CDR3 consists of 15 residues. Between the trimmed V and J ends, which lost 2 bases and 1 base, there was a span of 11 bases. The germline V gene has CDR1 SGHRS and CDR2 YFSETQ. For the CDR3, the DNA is TGCGCCAGCAGCTTACAGCAGGGCCGCACAGATACGCAGTATTTT. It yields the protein CASSLQQGRTDTQYF.

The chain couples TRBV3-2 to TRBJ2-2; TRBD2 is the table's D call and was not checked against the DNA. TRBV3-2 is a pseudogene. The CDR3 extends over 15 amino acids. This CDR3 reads CASSQGLANTGELFF. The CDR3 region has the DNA TGTGCCAGCAGCCAAGGACTAGCGAACACCGGGGAGCTGTTTTTT.

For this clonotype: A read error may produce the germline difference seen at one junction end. The CDR3 spells CVSSLGSGGVDTQYF. Here the CDR3 DNA reads TGTGTCAGCAGCCTGGGTAGCGGGGGTGTGGATACGCAGTATTTT. The chain uses TRBV7-6 and TRBJ2-3; TRBD2 agrees at 9 bases. The CDR3 length is 15 residues. From germline, CDR1 is SGHVS and CDR2 FNYEAQ.

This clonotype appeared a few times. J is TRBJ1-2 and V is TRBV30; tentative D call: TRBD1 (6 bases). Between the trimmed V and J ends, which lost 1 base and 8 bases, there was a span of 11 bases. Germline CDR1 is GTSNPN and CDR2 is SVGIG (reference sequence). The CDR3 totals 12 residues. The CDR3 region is CAWSGAGVGYTF. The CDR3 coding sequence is TGTGCCTGGAGTGGTGCAGGGGTCGGCTACACCTTC.

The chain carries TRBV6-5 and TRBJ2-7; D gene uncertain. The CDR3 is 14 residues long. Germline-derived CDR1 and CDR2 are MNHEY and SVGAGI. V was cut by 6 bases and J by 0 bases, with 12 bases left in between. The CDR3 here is CASSPSTVSYEQYF. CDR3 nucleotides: TGTGCCAGCAGCCCCTCAACGGTCTCCTACGAGCAGTACTTC.

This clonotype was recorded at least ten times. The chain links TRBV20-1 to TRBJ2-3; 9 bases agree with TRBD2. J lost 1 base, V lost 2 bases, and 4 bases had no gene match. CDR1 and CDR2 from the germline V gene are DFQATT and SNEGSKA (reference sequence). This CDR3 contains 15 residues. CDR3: CSARSGGPGTDTQYF. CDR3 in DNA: TGCAGTGCTAGAAGCGGGGGGCCCGGCACAGATACGCAGTATTTT.

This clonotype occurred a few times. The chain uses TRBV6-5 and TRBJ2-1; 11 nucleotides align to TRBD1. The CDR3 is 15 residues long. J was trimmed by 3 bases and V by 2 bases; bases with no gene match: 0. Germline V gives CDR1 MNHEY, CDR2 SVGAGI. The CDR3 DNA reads TGTGCCAGCAGTTACGGGACAGGGGGCTACAATGAGCAGTTCTTC. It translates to CASSYGTGGYNEQFF.

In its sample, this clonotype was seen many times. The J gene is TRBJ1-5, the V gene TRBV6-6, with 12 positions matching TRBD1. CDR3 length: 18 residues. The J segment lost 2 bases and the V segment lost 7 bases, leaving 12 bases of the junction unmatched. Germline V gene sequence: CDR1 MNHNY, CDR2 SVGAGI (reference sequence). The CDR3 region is CASMSGTGGTGGNQPQHF. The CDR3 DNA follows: TGTGCCAGCATGTCAGGGACAGGGGGCACGGGGGGCAATCAGCCCCAGCATTTT.

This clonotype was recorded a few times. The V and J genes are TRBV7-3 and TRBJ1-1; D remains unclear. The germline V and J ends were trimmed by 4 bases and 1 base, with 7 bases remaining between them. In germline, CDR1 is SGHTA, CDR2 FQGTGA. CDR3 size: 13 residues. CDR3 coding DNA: TGTGCCAGCAGCTCCCAGAGGAACACTGAAGCTTTCTTT. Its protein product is CASSSQRNTEAFF.

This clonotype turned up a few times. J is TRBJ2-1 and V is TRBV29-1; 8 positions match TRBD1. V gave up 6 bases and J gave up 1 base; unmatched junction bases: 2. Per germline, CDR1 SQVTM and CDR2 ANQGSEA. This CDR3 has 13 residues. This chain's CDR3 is CSVTGGSYNEQFF. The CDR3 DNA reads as TGCAGCGTCACAGGGGGTTCCTACAATGAGCAGTTCTTC.

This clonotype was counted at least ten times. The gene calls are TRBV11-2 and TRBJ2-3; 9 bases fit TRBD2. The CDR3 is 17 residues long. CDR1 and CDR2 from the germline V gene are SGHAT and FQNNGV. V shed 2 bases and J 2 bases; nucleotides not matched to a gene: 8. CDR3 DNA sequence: TGTGCCAGCAGCTTATCAGCTAGCGGGGCCCTCACAGATACGCAGTATTTT. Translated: CASSLSASGALTDTQYF.

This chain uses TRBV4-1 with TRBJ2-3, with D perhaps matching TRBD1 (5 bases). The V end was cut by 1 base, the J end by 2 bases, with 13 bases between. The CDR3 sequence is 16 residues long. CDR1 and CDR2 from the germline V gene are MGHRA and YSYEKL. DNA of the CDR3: TGCGCCAGCAGCCAAGCAGGGCTCCTCCTCACAGATACGCAGTATTTT. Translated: CASSQAGLLLTDTQYF.

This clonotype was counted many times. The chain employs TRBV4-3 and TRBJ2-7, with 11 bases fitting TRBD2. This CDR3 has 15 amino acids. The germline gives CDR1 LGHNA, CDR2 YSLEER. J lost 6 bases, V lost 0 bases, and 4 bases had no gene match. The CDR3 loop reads CASSQDVLAGVEQYF. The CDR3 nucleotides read TGCGCCAGCAGCCAAGATGTACTAGCGGGGGTCGAGCAGTACTTC.

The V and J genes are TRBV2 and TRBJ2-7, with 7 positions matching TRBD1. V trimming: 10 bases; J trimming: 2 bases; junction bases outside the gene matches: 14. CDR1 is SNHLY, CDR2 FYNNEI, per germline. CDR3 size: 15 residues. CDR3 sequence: CANKRLRGSPYEQYF. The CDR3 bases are TGTGCCAACAAAAGGCTCAGGGGGAGCCCCTACGAGCAGTACTTC.

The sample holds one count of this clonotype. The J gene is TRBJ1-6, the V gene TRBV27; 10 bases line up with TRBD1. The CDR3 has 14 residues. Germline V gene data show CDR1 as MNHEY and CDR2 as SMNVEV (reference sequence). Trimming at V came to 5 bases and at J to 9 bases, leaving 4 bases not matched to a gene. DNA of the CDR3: TGTGCCAGCAGTCCCGGGACAGGGGTTTCACCCCTCCACTTT. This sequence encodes CASSPGTGVSPLHF.

The CDR3: CAWSGITGINEQFF. For the CDR3, the DNA is TGTGCCTGGAGCGGTATAACAGGGATAAATGAGCAGTTCTTC. The rearrangement joins TRBV30 to TRBJ2-1; possible D gene TRBD1, 6 bases. Looked up from germline, CDR1 is GTSNPN and CDR2 is SVGIG (reference sequence). This CDR3 has 14 amino acids. V was cut by 3 bases and J by 7 bases, with 16 bases left in between. The complete variable domain, with remaining parts taken from reference TRBV30 and TRBJ2-1, reads SQTIHQWPATLVQPVGSPLSLECTVEGTSNPNLYWYRQAAGRGLQLLFYSVGIGQISSEVPQNLSASRPQDRQFILSSKKLLLSDSGFYLCAWSGITGINEQFFGPGTRLTVL.

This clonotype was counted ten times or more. CDR3 loop: CASSEAGAYNSPLHF. The CDR3 region has the DNA TGTGCCAGCAGTGAAGCGGGGGCGTATAATTCACCCCTCCACTTT. The chain carries TRBV25-1 and TRBJ1-6; tentative D call: TRBD1 (6 bases). This CDR3 has 15 amino acids. Trimming stripped 2 bases from V and 4 bases from J, with 9 bases between. Germline-derived CDR1 and CDR2 are MGHDK and SYGVNS.

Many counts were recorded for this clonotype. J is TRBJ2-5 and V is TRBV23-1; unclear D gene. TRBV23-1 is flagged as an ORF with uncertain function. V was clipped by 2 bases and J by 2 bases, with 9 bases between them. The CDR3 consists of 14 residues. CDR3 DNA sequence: TGCGCCAGCAGTCAACCGATACTTCAAGAGACCCAGTACTTC. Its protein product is CASSQPILQETQYF.